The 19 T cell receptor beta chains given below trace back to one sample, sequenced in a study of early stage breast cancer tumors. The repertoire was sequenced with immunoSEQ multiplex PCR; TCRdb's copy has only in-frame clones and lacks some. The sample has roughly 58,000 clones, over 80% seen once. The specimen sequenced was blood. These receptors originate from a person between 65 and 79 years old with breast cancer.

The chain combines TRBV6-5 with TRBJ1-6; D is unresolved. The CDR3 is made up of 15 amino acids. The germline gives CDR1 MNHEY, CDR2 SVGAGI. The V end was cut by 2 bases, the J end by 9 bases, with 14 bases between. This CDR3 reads CASSYSVQTGSPLHF. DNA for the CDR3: TGTGCCAGCAGTTACAGTGTCCAGACGGGTTCACCCCTCCACTTT.

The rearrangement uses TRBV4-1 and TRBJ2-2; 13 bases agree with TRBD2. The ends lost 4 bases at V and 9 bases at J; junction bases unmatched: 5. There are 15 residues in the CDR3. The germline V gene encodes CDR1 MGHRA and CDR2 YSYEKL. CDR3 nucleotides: TGCGCCAGCAGCCGAGGACTAGCGGGGGTCAGGGAGCTGTTTTTT. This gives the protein CASSRGLAGVRELFF.

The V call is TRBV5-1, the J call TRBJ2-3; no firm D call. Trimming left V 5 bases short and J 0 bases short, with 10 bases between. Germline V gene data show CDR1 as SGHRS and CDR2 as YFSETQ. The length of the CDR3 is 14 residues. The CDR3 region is CASSWASSTDTQYF. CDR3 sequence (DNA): TGCGCCAGCAGTTGGGCCTCTAGCACAGATACGCAGTATTTT. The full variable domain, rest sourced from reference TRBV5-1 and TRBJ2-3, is KAGVTQTPRYLIKTRGQQVTLSCSPISGHRSVSWYQQTPGQGLQFLFEYFSETQRNKGNFPGRFSGRQFSNSRSEMNVSTLELGDSALYLCASSWASSTDTQYFGPGTRLTVL.

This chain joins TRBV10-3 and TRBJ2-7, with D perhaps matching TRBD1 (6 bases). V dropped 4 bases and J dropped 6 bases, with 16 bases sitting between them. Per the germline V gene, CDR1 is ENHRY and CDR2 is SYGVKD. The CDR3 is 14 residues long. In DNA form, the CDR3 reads TGTGCCATCAGTGCCCGGACAGAACACTTCGAGCAGTACTTC. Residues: CAISARTEHFEQYF.

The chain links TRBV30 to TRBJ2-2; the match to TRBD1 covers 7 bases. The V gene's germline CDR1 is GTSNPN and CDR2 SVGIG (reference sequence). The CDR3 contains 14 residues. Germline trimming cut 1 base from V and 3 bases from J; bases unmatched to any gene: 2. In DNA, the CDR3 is TGTGCCTGGAGTGGTGGGACAGACACCGGGGAGCTGTTTTTT. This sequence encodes CAWSGGTDTGELFF.

CDR3: CASSQGLVVPDSGNTIYF. In nucleotides, the CDR3 is TGTGCCAGCAGCCAAGGACTCGTGGTACCGGACTCTGGAAACACCATATATTTT. The chain employs TRBV4-2 and TRBJ1-3; no reliable D call. CDR1 and CDR2 (germline): LGHNA, YNFKEQ. Trimming took 1 base from V and 0 from J, leaving 16 bases between them. CDR3 size: 18 residues.

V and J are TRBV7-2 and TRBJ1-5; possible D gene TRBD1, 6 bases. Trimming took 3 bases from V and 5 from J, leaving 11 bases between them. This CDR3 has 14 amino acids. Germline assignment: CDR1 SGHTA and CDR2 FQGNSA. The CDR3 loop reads CASSFDYRDQPQHF. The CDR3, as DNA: TGTGCCAGCAGCTTTGATTACAGGGATCAGCCCCAGCATTTT. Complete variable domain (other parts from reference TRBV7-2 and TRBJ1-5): GAGVSQSPSNKVTEKGKDVELRCDPISGHTALYWYRQSLGQGLEFLIYFQGNSAPDKSGLPSDRFSAERTGGSVSTLTIQRTQQEDSAVYLCASSFDYRDQPQHFGDGTRLSIL.

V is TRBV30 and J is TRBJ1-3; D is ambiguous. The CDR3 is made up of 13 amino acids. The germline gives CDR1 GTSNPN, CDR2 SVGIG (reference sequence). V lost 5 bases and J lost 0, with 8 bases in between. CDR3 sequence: CAWVPSSGNTIYF. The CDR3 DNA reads TGTGCCTGGGTTCCCTCCTCTGGAAACACCATATATTTT. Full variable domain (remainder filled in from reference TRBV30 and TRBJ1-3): SQTIHQWPATLVQPVGSPLSLECTVEGTSNPNLYWYRQAAGRGLQLLFYSVGIGQISSEVPQNLSASRPQDRQFILSSKKLLLSDSGFYLCAWVPSSGNTIYFGEGSWLTVV.

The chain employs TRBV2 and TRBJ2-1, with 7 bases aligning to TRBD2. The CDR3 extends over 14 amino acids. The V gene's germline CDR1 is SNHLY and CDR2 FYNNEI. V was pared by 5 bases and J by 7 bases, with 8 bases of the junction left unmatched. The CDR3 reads CASSREELGNEQFF. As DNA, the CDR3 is TGTGCCAGCAGTCGGGAGGAATTGGGTAATGAGCAGTTCTTC.

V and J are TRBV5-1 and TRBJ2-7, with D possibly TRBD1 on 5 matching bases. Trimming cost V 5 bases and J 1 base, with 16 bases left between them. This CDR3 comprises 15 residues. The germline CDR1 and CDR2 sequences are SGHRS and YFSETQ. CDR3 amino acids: CASRPQQGVSYEQYF. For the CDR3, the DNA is TGCGCCAGCAGGCCCCAGCAGGGTGTATCCTACGAGCAGTACTTC. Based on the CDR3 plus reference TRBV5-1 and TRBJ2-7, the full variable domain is KAGVTQTPRYLIKTRGQQVTLSCSPISGHRSVSWYQQTPGQGLQFLFEYFSETQRNKGNFPGRFSGRQFSNSRSEMNVSTLELGDSALYLCASRPQQGVSYEQYFGPGTRLTVT.

CDR3 residues: CASSLQTSTVNEQFF. The CDR3 region has the DNA TGTGCCAGCAGCTTACAAACCTCGACTGTCAATGAGCAGTTCTTC. The chain has TRBV7-3 and TRBJ2-1; D is undetermined. The CDR3 has 15 residues. The V end was cut by 2 bases, the J end by 6 bases, with 14 bases between. Germline CDR1 SGHTA, CDR2 FQGTGA.

The CDR3 sequence: CASSPTGGTYYGYTF. As DNA, the CDR3 is TGTGCCAGCAGCCCAACAGGGGGGACCTACTATGGCTACACCTTC. The gene calls are TRBV9 and TRBJ1-2, with 8 bases matching TRBD1. J gave up 3 bases and V 4 bases, and 8 bases lay outside the gene matches. Germline CDR1 is SGDLS and CDR2 is YYNGEE. The CDR3 loop spans 15 amino acids.

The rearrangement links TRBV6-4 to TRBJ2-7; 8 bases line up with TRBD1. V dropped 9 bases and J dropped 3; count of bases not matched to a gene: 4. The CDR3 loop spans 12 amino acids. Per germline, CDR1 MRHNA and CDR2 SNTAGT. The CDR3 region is CARIQGGYEQYF. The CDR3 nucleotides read TGTGCCAGAATACAGGGGGGCTACGAGCAGTACTTC.

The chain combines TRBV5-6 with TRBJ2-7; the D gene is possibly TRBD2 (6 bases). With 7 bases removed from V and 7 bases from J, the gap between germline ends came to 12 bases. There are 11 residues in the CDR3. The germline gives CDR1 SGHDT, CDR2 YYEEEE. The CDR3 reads CASGGVGEQYF. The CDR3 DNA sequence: TGTGCCAGCGGAGGGGTAGGTGAGCAGTACTTC.

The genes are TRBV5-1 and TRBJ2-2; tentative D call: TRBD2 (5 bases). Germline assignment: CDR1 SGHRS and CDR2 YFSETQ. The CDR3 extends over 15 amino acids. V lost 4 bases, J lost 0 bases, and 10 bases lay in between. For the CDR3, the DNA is TGCGCCAGCAGCGGCGGACTGACGAACACCGGGGAGCTGTTTTTT. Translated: CASSGGLTNTGELFF.

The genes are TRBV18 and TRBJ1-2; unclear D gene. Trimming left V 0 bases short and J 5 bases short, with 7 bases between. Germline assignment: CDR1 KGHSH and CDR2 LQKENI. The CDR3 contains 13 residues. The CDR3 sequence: CASSPPPSYGYTF. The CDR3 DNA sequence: TGTGCCAGCTCACCACCGCCCAGTTATGGCTACACCTTC.

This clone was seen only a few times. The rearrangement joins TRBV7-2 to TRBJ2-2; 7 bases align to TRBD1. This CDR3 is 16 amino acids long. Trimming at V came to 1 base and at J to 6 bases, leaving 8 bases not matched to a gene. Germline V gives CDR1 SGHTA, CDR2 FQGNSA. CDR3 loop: CASSLDLDRLSGELFF. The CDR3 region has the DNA TGTGCCAGCAGCTTAGATCTGGACAGGCTTTCCGGGGAGCTGTTTTTT.

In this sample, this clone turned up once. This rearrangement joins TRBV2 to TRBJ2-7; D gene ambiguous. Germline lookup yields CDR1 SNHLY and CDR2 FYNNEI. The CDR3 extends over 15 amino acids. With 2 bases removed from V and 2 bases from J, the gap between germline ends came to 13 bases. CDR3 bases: TGTGCCAGCAGTGAAAGGCGGAAGACCCCCTACGAGCAGTACTTC. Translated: CASSERRKTPYEQYF.

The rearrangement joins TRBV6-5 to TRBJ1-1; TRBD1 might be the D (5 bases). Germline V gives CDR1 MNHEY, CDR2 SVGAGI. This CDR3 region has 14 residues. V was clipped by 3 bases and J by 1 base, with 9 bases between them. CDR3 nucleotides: TGTGCCAGCAGTTATACAGGACCGAACACTGAAGCTTTCTTT. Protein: CASSYTGPNTEAFF.